This entry features one T cell receptor beta chain sequence. Other DNA sequences in the sample encode the same CDR3. Sequencing was performed with immunoSEQ multiplex PCR; in TCRdb, only in-frame clones are kept and a portion is missing. The sample records roughly 5,200 clones, 70% to 75% being singletons. The sample belongs to a study of sequential checkpoint blockade in melanoma. Study-level background: Patients were randomized 1:1 to nivolumab-then-ipilimumab or ipilimumab-then-nivolumab first-line.

In germline, CDR1 is LNHNV, CDR2 YYDKDF (reference sequence). This CDR3 spans 17 amino acids. V gave up 6 bases and J gave up 5 bases; unmatched junction bases: 16. Treatment denoted: randomized to nivolumab then ipilimumab (arm A) or the reverse (arm B). From thawed PBMCs, live CD3+CD8+ cells negative for CD19 and CD56 were sorted. This clonotype originated in a human donor with melanoma. This chain connects TRBV15 to TRBJ1-1, with 9 bases matching TRBD1. The sequencing here drew on CD8+ T cells sorted from blood (inferred from file names), taken from a patient given nivolumab and ipilimumab in sequence. DNA for the CDR3: TGTGCCACCAGGACTATGGACAGGGGAGGGGTAAGAACTGAAGCTTTCTTT. Its translation is CATRTMDRGGVRTEAFF.